This section outlines one T cell receptor (beta chain) sequence together with its context. The target antigen is unknown. A fixed DNA input of about 350 ng was used per bulk PBMC sample. Repertoires were generated with immunoSEQ multiplex PCR, while TCRdb's copy carries only in-frame clones and drops some. This sample has about 20,000 clones, with roughly 89% found just once. This entry belongs to a study of blood T cell dynamics during melanoma immunotherapy. Study-level background: First-line therapy was either pembrolizumab or nivolumab with ipilimumab for metastatic melanoma. Overall study findings and caveats: Whether repertoire-driving clones were melanoma-specific could not be determined.

Germline CDR1 GTSNPN, CDR2 SVGIG (reference sequence). This CDR3 comprises 16 residues. Trimming removed 2 bases from V and 4 bases from J, with 17 bases in between. Indicated time point: pre-treatment baseline. Disease control meant complete response, partial response or stable disease at 12 weeks. The gene calls are TRBV30 and TRBJ1-4; the D gene is possibly TRBD1 (5 bases). This clonotype originated in a human donor with melanoma. The sequencing used blood, collected from a patient treated with checkpoint blockade. The CDR3 region has the DNA TGTGCCTGGAGTCCAGGGCGGTCAGCCTTTAATGAAAAACTGTTTTTT. Protein sequence: CAWSPGRSAFNEKLFF. Based on the CDR3 plus reference TRBV30 and TRBJ1-4, the full variable domain is SQTIHQWPATLVQPVGSPLSLECTVEGTSNPNLYWYRQAAGRGLQLLFYSVGIGQISSEVPQNLSASRPQDRQFILSSKKLLLSDSGFYLCAWSPGRSAFNEKLFFGSGTQLSVL.